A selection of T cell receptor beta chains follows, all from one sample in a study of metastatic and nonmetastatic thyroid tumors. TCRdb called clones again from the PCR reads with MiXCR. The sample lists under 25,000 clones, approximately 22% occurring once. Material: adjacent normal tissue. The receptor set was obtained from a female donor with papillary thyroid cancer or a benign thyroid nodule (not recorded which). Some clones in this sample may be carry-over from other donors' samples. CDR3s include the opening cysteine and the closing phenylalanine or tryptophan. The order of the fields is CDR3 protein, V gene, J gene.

CDR3aa: CASSWGIGYEQYF
v_gene: TRBV27
j_gene: TRBJ2-7

CDR3aa: CASSAFRDSGLNEQFF
v_gene: TRBV19
j_gene: -

CDR3aa: CASHHRQGATGYTF
v_gene: TRBV12-3/TRBV12-4
j_gene: TRBJ1-2

CDR3aa: CANSSGLAVNEQFF
v_gene: TRBV7-8
j_gene: TRBJ2-1

CDR3aa: CASSPSSGANYGYTF
v_gene: TRBV7-6
j_gene: TRBJ1-2

CDR3aa: CASSAGSYEQYF
v_gene: TRBV25-1
j_gene: TRBJ2-7

CDR3aa: CASSYPGVGDNEQFF
v_gene: TRBV6-2/TRBV6-3
j_gene: TRBJ2-1

CDR3aa: CASSEPAGGKDTQYF
v_gene: TRBV10-1
j_gene: TRBJ2-3

CDR3aa: CSVEDRVNNEQFF
v_gene: TRBV29-1
j_gene: TRBJ2-1

CDR3aa: CASSRTSGRQGEQFF
v_gene: TRBV6-1
j_gene: TRBJ2-1

CDR3aa: CASSKGHSSYNSPLHF
v_gene: TRBV6-1
j_gene: TRBJ1-6

CDR3aa: CVPYVESDSPLHF
v_gene: TRBV7-4
j_gene: TRBJ1-6

CDR3aa: CASSYSGLASGSVLDEQYF
v_gene: TRBV6-2/TRBV6-3
j_gene: TRBJ2-7

CDR3aa: CASSLGANTGELFF
v_gene: TRBV27
j_gene: TRBJ2-2

CDR3aa: CASSEFGTDFYGYTF
v_gene: TRBV2
j_gene: TRBJ1-2

CDR3aa: CSSRGRGPIVTEAFF
v_gene: TRBV20-1
j_gene: TRBJ1-1

CDR3aa: CAISVTAAGYTF
v_gene: TRBV10-3
j_gene: TRBJ1-2

CDR3aa: CASSFSGRDYEQYF
v_gene: TRBV5-4
j_gene: TRBJ2-7

CDR3aa: CASRDPLASRKWTQYF
v_gene: TRBV6-2/TRBV6-3
j_gene: TRBJ2-3

CDR3aa: CAWSVLGHRTDTQYF
v_gene: TRBV30
j_gene: TRBJ2-3

CDR3aa: CASSWRGPLTYNEQFF
v_gene: TRBV6-2/TRBV6-3
j_gene: TRBJ2-1

CDR3aa: CATSRDLRLRGYEQYF
v_gene: TRBV15
j_gene: TRBJ2-7

CDR3aa: CASSYIGSHSGDEQYF
v_gene: TRBV27
j_gene: TRBJ2-7

CDR3aa: CASSTGTGGGGLDSPLHF
v_gene: TRBV28
j_gene: TRBJ1-6

CDR3aa: CASSLGSYEQFF
v_gene: TRBV7-9
j_gene: TRBJ2-1

CDR3aa: CASSAGTGAEQYF
v_gene: TRBV7-3
j_gene: TRBJ2-7

CDR3aa: CASKGDYYEQYF
v_gene: TRBV27
j_gene: TRBJ2-7

CDR3aa: CAWSPGLAQDTQYF
v_gene: TRBV30
j_gene: TRBJ2-3

CDR3aa: CASSSRDSVGTSGSLYEQYF
v_gene: TRBV28
j_gene: TRBJ2-7

CDR3aa: CASSSRHGYTF
v_gene: TRBV12-3/TRBV12-4
j_gene: TRBJ1-2

CDR3aa: CASSQLPGQGYEQYF
v_gene: TRBV4-3
j_gene: TRBJ2-7